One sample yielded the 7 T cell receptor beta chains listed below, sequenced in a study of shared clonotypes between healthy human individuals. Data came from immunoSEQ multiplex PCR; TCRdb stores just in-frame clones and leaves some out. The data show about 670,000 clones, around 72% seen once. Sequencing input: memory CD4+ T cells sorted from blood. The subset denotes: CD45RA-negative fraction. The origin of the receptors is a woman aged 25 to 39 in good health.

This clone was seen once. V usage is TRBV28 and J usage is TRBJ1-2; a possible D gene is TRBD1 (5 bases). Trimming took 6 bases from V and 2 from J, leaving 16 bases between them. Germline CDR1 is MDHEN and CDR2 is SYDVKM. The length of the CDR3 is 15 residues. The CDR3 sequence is CASRSPEGTNYGYTF. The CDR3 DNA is TGTGCCAGCAGGTCCCCAGAGGGGACGAACTATGGCTACACCTTC.

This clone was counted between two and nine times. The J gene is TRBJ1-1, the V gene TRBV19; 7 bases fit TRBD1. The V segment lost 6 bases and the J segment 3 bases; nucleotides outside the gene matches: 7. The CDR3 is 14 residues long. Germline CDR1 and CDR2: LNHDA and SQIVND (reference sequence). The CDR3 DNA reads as TGTGCCAGTAGGGTACAGGGGATATACACTGAAGCTTTCTTT. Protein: CASRVQGIYTEAFF. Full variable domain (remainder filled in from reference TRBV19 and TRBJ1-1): DGGITQSPKYLFRKEGQNVTLSCEQNLNHDAMYWYRQDPGQGLRLIYYSQIVNDFQKGDIAEGYSVSREKKESFPLTVTSAQKNPTAFYLCASRVQGIYTEAFFGQGTRLTVV.

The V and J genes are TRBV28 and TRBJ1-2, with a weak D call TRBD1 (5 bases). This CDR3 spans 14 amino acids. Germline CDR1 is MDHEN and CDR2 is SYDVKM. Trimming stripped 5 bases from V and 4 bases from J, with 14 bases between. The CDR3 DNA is TGTGCCAGCAGTCTAACCGGGGCGGTCTATGGCTACACCTTC. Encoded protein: CASSLTGAVYGYTF.

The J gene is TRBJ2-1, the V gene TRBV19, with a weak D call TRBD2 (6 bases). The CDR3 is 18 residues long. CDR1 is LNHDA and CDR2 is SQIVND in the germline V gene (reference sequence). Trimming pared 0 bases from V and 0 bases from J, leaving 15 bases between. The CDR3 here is CASSIDLGGPSSYNEQFF. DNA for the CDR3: TGTGCCAGTAGTATAGATCTCGGGGGACCTAGCTCCTACAATGAGCAGTTCTTC. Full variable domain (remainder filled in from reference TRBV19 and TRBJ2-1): DGGITQSPKYLFRKEGQNVTLSCEQNLNHDAMYWYRQDPGQGLRLIYYSQIVNDFQKGDIAEGYSVSREKKESFPLTVTSAQKNPTAFYLCASSIDLGGPSSYNEQFFGPGTRLTVL.

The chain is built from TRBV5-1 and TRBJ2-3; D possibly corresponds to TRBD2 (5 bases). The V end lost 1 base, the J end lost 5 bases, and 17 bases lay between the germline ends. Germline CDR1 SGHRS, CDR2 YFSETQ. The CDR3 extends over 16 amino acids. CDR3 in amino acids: CASSLHLASGRDTQYF. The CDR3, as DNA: TGCGCCAGCAGCTTGCACTTAGCGAGTGGGCGAGATACGCAGTATTTT.

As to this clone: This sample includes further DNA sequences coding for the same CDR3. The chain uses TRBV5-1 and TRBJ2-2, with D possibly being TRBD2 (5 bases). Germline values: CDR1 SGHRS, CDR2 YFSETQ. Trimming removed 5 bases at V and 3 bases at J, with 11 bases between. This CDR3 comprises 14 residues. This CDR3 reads CASSSLADTGELFF. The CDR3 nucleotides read TGCGCCAGCAGTAGTCTAGCCGACACCGGGGAGCTGTTTTTT.

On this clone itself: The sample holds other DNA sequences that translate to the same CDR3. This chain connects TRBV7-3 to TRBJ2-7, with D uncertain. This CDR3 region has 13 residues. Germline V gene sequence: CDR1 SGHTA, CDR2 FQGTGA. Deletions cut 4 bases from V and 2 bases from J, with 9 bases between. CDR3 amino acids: CASSYGPTYEQYF. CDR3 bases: TGTGCCAGCAGCTACGGACCAACCTACGAGCAGTACTTC.